These 8 T cell receptor beta chains were all obtained from the same sample, sequenced in a study of spatial heterogeneity in lung cancer. In TCRdb, the 5' RACE reads were re-called with MiXCR into one record per CDR3 protein. The sample lists 3,700 or so distinct CDR3 sequences; less than 70% were seen once. The time point denotes: sample taken at primary tumor resection. Whole RNA from tumor, nontumor lung or frozen PBMC was sequenced unsorted. Sequenced here: PBMCs, sampled at surgery. The origin of the receptors is a female donor with early-stage non-small cell lung cancer.

This clonotype was seen a few times. This beta chain is an off-target read within a library intended for alpha chains, so its frequency means little. The rearrangement links TRBV28 to TRBJ2-2, with 7 bases matching TRBD1. Germline V gene lookup returns CDR1 MDHEN and CDR2 SYDVKM. The V segment lost 3 bases and the J segment 4 bases; nucleotides outside the gene matches: 8. The CDR3 loop spans 16 amino acids. The CDR3 loop reads CASSFRQGTTTGELFF. The CDR3 DNA reads as TGTGCCAGCAGTTTTCGACAGGGTACGACCACCGGGGAGCTGTTTTTT. The complete variable domain, with remaining parts taken from reference TRBV28 and TRBJ2-2, reads DVKVTQSSRYLVKRTGEKVFLECVQDMDHENMFWYRQDPGLGLRLIYFSYDVKMKEKGDIPEGYSVSREKKERFSLILESASTNQTSMYLCASSFRQGTTTGELFFGEGSRLTVL.

Concerning this clonotype: Since it is a stray read in a library aimed at alpha chains, this beta chain has a size that is not meaningful. The chain carries TRBV19 and TRBJ2-2; D might be TRBD1 (5 bases). Germline assignment: CDR1 LNHDA and CDR2 SQIVND (reference sequence). CDR3 length: 18 residues. Trimming left V 0 bases short and J 0 bases short, with 14 bases between. The CDR3 loop reads CASSIDGAGTPNTGELFF. The CDR3 DNA sequence: TGTGCCAGTAGTATAGATGGGGCCGGAACCCCGAACACCGGGGAGCTGTTTTTT.

A remark on this clonotype: Because the library targeted alpha chains, this beta chain is an off-target read whose size means little. The DNA of the CDR3 is TGTGCCAGCAGTTTATCGGGGCAGGGAGAGACCCAGTACTTC. Translation gives CASSLSGQGETQYF. V and J are TRBV27 and TRBJ2-5; D is possibly TRBD1 (5 bases). V was trimmed by 0 bases and J by 4 bases, leaving 9 bases between them. This CDR3 has 14 residues. Germline CDR1 and CDR2: MNHEY and SMNVEV (reference sequence).

This clonotype turned up a few times. This beta chain was picked up by a library intended for alpha chains and is off target, so its count carries little meaning. CDR3 nucleotide sequence: TGTGCCATCACGGGACCGAGTAACTCAGATACGCAGTATTTT. It encodes CAITGPSNSDTQYF. This chain connects TRBV10-3 to TRBJ2-3; D possibly uses TRBD1 or TRBD2 (5 bases each). Per germline, CDR1 ENHRY and CDR2 SYGVKD. V was pared by 7 bases and J by 4 bases, with 15 bases between. The CDR3 is 14 amino acids.

The table lists this clonotype with a few counts. A library made for alpha chains picked up this beta chain off target, so its size means little. The rearrangement joins TRBV5-4 to TRBJ2-5; 9 nucleotides align to TRBD1. CDR1 SGHNT and CDR2 YYREEE come from the germline V gene (reference sequence). The CDR3 loop spans 13 amino acids. J gave up 4 bases and V 4 bases, and 2 bases lay outside the gene matches. The CDR3 loop is CASSGQGPETQYF. The CDR3 DNA reads TGTGCCAGCAGCGGACAGGGGCCAGAGACCCAGTACTTC.

Of note for this clonotype: Being off target in a library aimed at alpha chains, this beta chain has a size of little meaning. This chain connects TRBV6-2 or TRBV6-3 to TRBJ2-5; D may be TRBD1 (6 bases). The CDR3 covers 15 residues. Trimming took 5 bases from V and 2 from J, leaving 15 bases between them. Germline values: CDR1 MNHEY, CDR2 SVGEGT. The CDR3 DNA follows: TGTGCCAGCAGTCTTCACTCCGGGACACAAGAGACCCAGTACTTC. It encodes CASSLHSGTQETQYF.

By sample fraction, this clonotype is medium-sized. Within a library made for alpha chains, this beta chain is off target, and its count is uninformative. V gene TRBV7-9 combines with J gene TRBJ2-1; D is unclear. The CDR3 spans 10 residues. Trimming left V 5 bases short and J 6 bases short, with 2 bases between. Germline V gives CDR1 SEHNR, CDR2 FQNEAQ (reference sequence). CDR3 protein: CASSINEQFF. The CDR3 bases are TGTGCCAGCAGCATCAATGAGCAGTTCTTC.

Notes on this clonotype: Being off target in a library aimed at alpha chains, this beta chain has a size of little meaning. This chain connects TRBV27 to TRBJ2-1, with 8 bases matching TRBD2. The V and J ends lost 8 bases and 3 bases, in that order; junction bases with no gene match: 18. Germline V gene data show CDR1 as MNHEY and CDR2 as SMNVEV (reference sequence). This CDR3 is 18 amino acids long. The CDR3 coding sequence is TGTGCCAGCTCTAATGGCCCTCCCGGGGGGGCGGGCTACAATGAGCAGTTCTTC. As protein: CASSNGPPGGAGYNEQFF.